This passage covers 14 T cell receptor beta chains from one sample sequenced in a study of blood T cell repertoires in COVID-19. The repertoire was sequenced with immunoSEQ multiplex PCR; TCRdb's copy has only in-frame clones and lacks some. Here the sample spans about 100,000 clones, roughly nine tenths being singletons. Sample: peripheral blood. The source of these receptors is a man aged 25-45 years in a cohort sampled during active COVID-19.

The V gene is TRBV2, the J gene TRBJ2-5; TRBD2 agrees at 14 bases. The CDR3 consists of 16 residues. In germline, CDR1 is SNHLY, CDR2 FYNNEI. J gave up 8 bases and V 6 bases, and 11 bases lay outside the gene matches. This CDR3 reads CASRSGLAGGLGTQYF. The CDR3 DNA reads as TGTGCCAGCAGGAGCGGACTAGCGGGGGGCCTCGGAACCCAGTACTTC.

The gene calls are TRBV7-9 and TRBJ2-1; 11 bases line up with TRBD2. Germline loops: CDR1 SEHNR, CDR2 FQNEAQ (reference sequence). The trim removed 4 bases at V and 8 bases at J, leaving 7 bases unmatched. This CDR3 region has 15 residues. The CDR3 protein is CASSWLAGGQDEQFF. The CDR3 nucleotides are TGTGCCAGCAGCTGGCTAGCGGGGGGCCAGGATGAGCAGTTCTTC.

The CDR3 here is CAWSVTAGGRSQYF. The CDR3 DNA reads as TGTGCCTGGAGTGTAACAGCGGGGGGGCGATCGCAGTATTTT. The V and J genes are TRBV30 and TRBJ2-3; 10 bases are a match to TRBD2. The J segment lost 10 bases and the V segment lost 0 bases, leaving 7 bases of the junction unmatched. In germline, CDR1 is GTSNPN, CDR2 SVGIG (reference sequence). This CDR3 has 14 residues.

The V call is TRBV3-1 (or the pseudogene TRBV3-2), the J call TRBJ2-3; no reliable D call. The germline V gene has CDR1 LGHDT and CDR2 YNNKEL (reference sequence). The ends were cut back, 4 bases at V and 2 bases at J, with 10 bases in the middle. The CDR3 is 14 residues long. The CDR3 DNA is TGTGCCAGCAGCCTGTTCACTAACACAGATACGCAGTATTTT. This translates into CASSLFTNTDTQYF.

The chain couples TRBV3-1 (or the pseudogene TRBV3-2) to TRBJ1-4; 7 positions match TRBD1. The germline gives CDR1 LGHDT, CDR2 YNNKEL (reference sequence). This CDR3 comprises 19 residues. The trim removed 2 bases at V and 4 bases at J, leaving 16 bases unmatched. The CDR3 sequence: CASSQHRGPLCLDNEKLFF. Written as DNA, the CDR3 is TGTGCCAGCAGCCAACACAGGGGCCCTCTTTGTCTGGATAATGAAAAACTGTTTTTT.

This clone was found once. The rearrangement links TRBV5-1 to TRBJ2-3, with 8 bases that match TRBD2. CDR1 and CDR2 (germline): SGHRS, YFSETQ. The CDR3 length is 18 residues. After removal of 4 bases from V and 4 bases from J, the junction contained 17 bases not matched to a gene. Written as DNA, the CDR3 is TGCGCCAGCAGCCAAAACCTGTTTAGCGGGGTTCCTGCAGATACGCAGTATTTT. Protein sequence: CASSQNLFSGVPADTQYF.

This clone was seen only once. This chain connects TRBV4-3 to TRBJ2-2, with TRBD2 matching over 7 bases. V trimming: 0 bases; J trimming: 4 bases; junction bases outside the gene matches: 2. This CDR3 has 15 amino acids. Germline CDR1 reads LGHNA; CDR2 reads YSLEER. The CDR3 region is CASSQEWGGTGELFF. In DNA, the CDR3 is TGCGCCAGCAGCCAAGAGTGGGGGGGCACCGGGGAGCTGTTTTTT.

The chain couples TRBV11-2 to TRBJ2-7, with 7 nucleotides matching TRBD1. Germline values: CDR1 SGHAT, CDR2 FQNNGV. V gave up 5 bases and J gave up 2 bases; unmatched junction bases: 6. The length of the CDR3 is 14 residues. The CDR3 bases are TGTGCCAGCAGCCCGAGGACAGGAGCCTACGAGCAGTACTTC. Protein sequence: CASSPRTGAYEQYF.

The V gene is TRBV7-9, the J gene TRBJ2-7; D may be TRBD1 (6 bases). The germline CDR1 and CDR2 sequences are SEHNR and FQNEAQ (reference sequence). V dropped 2 bases and J dropped 10 bases, with 9 bases sitting between them. CDR3 size: 11 residues. CDR3 sequence reads: CASSLWDTQYF. The CDR3 region has the DNA TGTGCCAGCAGCTTATGGGACACACAGTACTTC. The whole variable domain, remainder taken from reference TRBV7-9 and TRBJ2-7, is DTGVSQNPRHKITKRGQNVTFRCDPISEHNRLYWYRQTLGQGPEFLTYFQNEAQLEKSRLLSDRFSAERPKGSFSTLEIQRTEQGDSAMYLCASSLWDTQYFGPGTRLTVT.

This clone was counted once. The chain couples TRBV28 to TRBJ1-6; 9 positions agree with TRBD1. CDR3 length equals 12 residues. Per the germline V gene, CDR1 is MDHEN and CDR2 is SYDVKM. Trimming cost V 5 bases and J 14 bases; bases outside gene matches: 4. The CDR3 reads CASSLGQGTLHF. CDR3 DNA: TGTGCCAGCAGTCTGGGACAGGGAACCCTCCACTTT.

This clone occurred once. The rearrangement joins TRBV6-5 to TRBJ2-7; 8 positions match TRBD1. The junction had 6 bases not matched to a gene; V was cut back by 9 bases and J by 5 bases. The CDR3 is 12 amino acids. Germline CDR1 reads MNHEY; CDR2 reads SVGAGI. The CDR3 reads CASSQQGDEQYF. CDR3 DNA: TGTGCCAGTTCGCAACAGGGGGACGAGCAGTACTTC.

The chain is built from TRBV19 and TRBJ2-7; 7 bases align to TRBD1. In germline, CDR1 is LNHDA, CDR2 SQIVND (reference sequence). The CDR3 covers 14 residues. V lost 5 bases, J lost 4 bases, and 8 bases stayed unmatched. The CDR3 region has the DNA TGTGCCAGTAGTCAAATGACAGGGAGTTACGAGCAGTACTTC. Residues: CASSQMTGSYEQYF.

As to this clone: This sample includes further DNA sequences coding for the same CDR3. The chain joins TRBV2 to TRBJ1-1; D might be TRBD1 (5 bases). The V end was cut by 6 bases, the J end by 1 base, with 9 bases between. The length of the CDR3 is 13 residues. From germline, CDR1 is SNHLY and CDR2 FYNNEI. The DNA of the CDR3 is TGTGCCAGCAGGAGAGACAGGAACACTGAAGCTTTCTTT. Translated: CASRRDRNTEAFF.

V gene TRBV7-9 combines with J gene TRBJ2-6; TRBD2 might be the D (6 bases). The CDR3 has 17 amino acids. Trimming cost V 6 bases and J 4 bases, with 19 bases left between them. In germline, CDR1 is SEHNR, CDR2 FQNEAQ (reference sequence). The CDR3 nucleotides read TGTGCCAGCAGAAAACGACCAAGGGAGGCGGGGGCCAACGTCCTGACTTTC. Residues: CASRKRPREAGANVLTF.